The 25 T cell receptor beta chains below were found in one sample sequenced in a study of radiotherapy plus CTLA-4 blockade in lung cancer. The assay was immunoSEQ multiplex PCR, and TCRdb's table has in-frame clones only and misses some. The data contain about 95,000 clones, about four fifths of them singletons. The material was peripheral blood, obtained from a patient treated with radiotherapy plus ipilimumab. These receptors were obtained from a human donor with non-small cell lung cancer who had stable disease on radiotherapy plus ipilimumab.

V usage is TRBV19 and J usage is TRBJ2-1; TRBD2 matches 12 bases. Germline loops: CDR1 LNHDA, CDR2 SQIVND (reference sequence). The V and J ends lost 7 bases and 8 bases, in that order; junction bases with no gene match: 12. CDR3 length equals 16 residues. The CDR3 loop is CASTIDLRLAGDEQFF. The CDR3 nucleotides are TGTGCCAGTACCATCGACCTGCGACTAGCGGGAGATGAGCAGTTCTTC. The full variable domain, in which reference TRBV19 and TRBJ2-1 provide the parts outside the CDR3, is DGGITQSPKYLFRKEGQNVTLSCEQNLNHDAMYWYRQDPGQGLRLIYYSQIVNDFQKGDIAEGYSVSREKKESFPLTVTSAQKNPTAFYLCASTIDLRLAGDEQFFGPGTRLTVL.

This clone has only one observation. This rearrangement joins TRBV10-3 to TRBJ2-7; maybe TRBD1 (5 bases). Germline values: CDR1 ENHRY, CDR2 SYGVKD. The CDR3 extends over 18 amino acids. V lost 3 bases to trimming and J lost 4 bases, with 25 bases between them. This chain's CDR3 is CAISDLVVLPGKAYEQYF. CDR3 DNA: TGTGCCATCAGTGACCTAGTCGTATTACCAGGGAAAGCATACGAGCAGTACTTC.

The chain employs TRBV6-4 and TRBJ1-1, with a possible D match to TRBD1 (5 bases). This CDR3 has 14 amino acids. Trimming shortened V by 0 bases and J by 4 bases, and 9 bases separated the two germline ends. CDR1 is MRHNA, CDR2 SNTAGT, per germline. CDR3 region: CASSDSSRATEAFF. The CDR3 nucleotides are TGTGCCAGCAGTGACTCTAGCAGGGCCACTGAAGCTTTCTTT.

The gene calls are TRBV6-1 and TRBJ1-3; D is undetermined. Trimming removed 3 bases at V and 3 bases at J, with 9 bases between. Germline CDR1 and CDR2: MNHNS and SASEGT. The CDR3 spans 14 residues. DNA for the CDR3: TGTGCCAGCAGTGATTACCGGGGTGGAAACACCATATATTTT. Translating gives CASSDYRGGNTIYF.

The genes are TRBV28 and TRBJ1-5; TRBD1 might be the D (5 bases). The CDR3 is 16 residues long. V was clipped by 6 bases and J by 1 base, with 16 bases between them. CDR1 and CDR2 from the germline V gene are MDHEN and SYDVKM. The CDR3 here is CASSPLGGGSNQPQHF. The DNA of the CDR3 is TGTGCCAGCAGCCCCCTGGGGGGAGGGAGCAATCAGCCCCAGCATTTT.

The chain employs TRBV5-6 and TRBJ2-5; the match to TRBD2 covers 14 bases. Germline CDR1 SGHDT, CDR2 YYEEEE. Trimming cost V 4 bases and J 2 bases; bases outside gene matches: 1. The CDR3 consists of 15 residues. The CDR3 nucleotides read TGTGCCAGCAGCAGGACTAGCGGGGGGCAAGAGACCCAGTACTTC. Encoded protein: CASSRTSGGQETQYF.

The chain links TRBV27 to TRBJ1-5; 7 nucleotides agree with TRBD1. CDR3 length equals 14 residues. Trimming at V came to 7 bases and at J to 4 bases, leaving 7 bases not matched to a gene. Germline V gene data show CDR1 as MNHEY and CDR2 as SMNVEV (reference sequence). The DNA of the CDR3 is TGTGCCAGCACCCATAGGACAGGAAATCAGCCCCAGCATTTT. It yields the protein CASTHRTGNQPQHF.

This sequence joins TRBV6-5 and TRBJ1-1; 8 bases line up with TRBD1. CDR3 length: 12 residues. With V trimmed by 5 bases and J by 8 bases, 4 bases remained unmatched. Germline-derived CDR1 and CDR2 are MNHEY and SVGAGI. CDR3 protein: CASSRTGSEAFF. CDR3 in DNA: TGTGCCAGCAGTAGGACAGGGTCCGAAGCTTTCTTT.

The V gene is TRBV7-2, the J gene TRBJ2-1; TRBD2 agrees at 8 bases. Trimming took 5 bases from V and 9 from J; bases not matched to a gene: 15. This CDR3 comprises 16 residues. The germline V gene has CDR1 SGHTA and CDR2 FQGNSA. CDR3 residues: CASSPDPGLGVLEQFF. In DNA, the CDR3 is TGTGCCAGCAGCCCTGACCCGGGACTAGGGGTTCTTGAGCAGTTCTTC.

The chain uses TRBV9 and TRBJ2-1; 10 bases are shared with TRBD2. This CDR3 has 15 amino acids. Trimming removed 4 bases from V and 1 base from J; junction bases left unmatched: 2. The germline CDR1 and CDR2 sequences are SGDLS and YYNGEE. This CDR3 is CASSQGLASYNEQFF. Here the CDR3 DNA reads TGTGCCAGCAGCCAGGGACTAGCGTCCTACAATGAGCAGTTCTTC.

DNA of the CDR3: TGTGCCAGCAGCCCGGTGGGCCCCGGCACTGAAGCTTTCTTT. Its protein is CASSPVGPGTEAFF. The chain joins TRBV7-3 to TRBJ1-1; no definite D call. Trimming stripped 5 bases from V and 4 bases from J, with 14 bases between. From germline, CDR1 is SGHTA and CDR2 FQGTGA. This CDR3 has 14 residues. The variable domain in full, with the rest retrieved from reference TRBV7-3 and TRBJ1-1, is GAGVSQTPSNKVTEKGKYVELRCDPISGHTALYWYRQSLGQGPEFLIYFQGTGAADDSGLPNDRFFAVRPEGSVSTLKIQRTERGDSAVYLCASSPVGPGTEAFFGQGTRLTVV.

Regarding this clone: This CDR3 is also generated by other DNA sequences in the sample. The genes are TRBV14 and TRBJ1-2; no firm D call. Germline V gene data show CDR1 as SGHDN and CDR2 as FVKESK. V lost 0 bases to trimming and J lost 5 bases, with 10 bases between them. CDR3 length equals 14 residues. In DNA form, the CDR3 reads TGTGCCAGCAGCCAAGACCTCACGGTGTATGGCTACACCTTC. Its translation is CASSQDLTVYGYTF. The complete variable domain, with remaining parts taken from reference TRBV14 and TRBJ1-2, reads EAGVTQFPSHSVIEKGQTVTLRCDPISGHDNLYWYRRVMGKEIKFLLHFVKESKQDESGMPNNRFLAERTGGTYSTLKVQPAELEDSGVYFCASSQDLTVYGYTFGSGTRLTVV.

The rearrangement links TRBV14 to TRBJ1-1; D is uncertain. Germline V CDR1 and CDR2: SGHDN, FVKESK. This CDR3 is built from 14 residues. V lost 4 bases to trimming and J lost 0 bases, with 9 bases between them. CDR3 amino acids: CASSRSGMNTEAFF. CDR3 sequence (DNA): TGTGCCAGCAGCCGGAGCGGCATGAACACTGAAGCTTTCTTT.

The chain uses TRBV19 and TRBJ2-7; 7 bases are shared with TRBD1. Trimming removed 5 bases from V and 1 base from J; junction bases left unmatched: 8. Germline V gives CDR1 LNHDA, CDR2 SQIVND (reference sequence). The CDR3 is 15 amino acids. The CDR3 here is CASSGSGTVSYEQYF. The CDR3 bases are TGTGCCAGTAGTGGATCCGGGACAGTTTCCTACGAGCAGTACTTC.

The V and J genes are TRBV19 and TRBJ1-6; TRBD1 matches at 10 bases. The V segment lost 7 bases and the J segment 7 bases; nucleotides outside the gene matches: 10. In germline, CDR1 is LNHDA, CDR2 SQIVND (reference sequence). This CDR3 contains 16 residues. CDR3 coding DNA: TGTGCCAGTACAGGACAGGGGGTAGGAGTGAATTCACCCCTCCACTTT. This translates into CASTGQGVGVNSPLHF.

This rearrangement joins TRBV28 to TRBJ1-2; 7 bases map to TRBD1. The germline gives CDR1 MDHEN, CDR2 SYDVKM. V gave up 8 bases and J gave up 4 bases; unmatched junction bases: 10. This CDR3 region has 14 residues. CDR3 amino acids: CASAPTGEGYGYTF. The DNA for the CDR3 is TGTGCCAGCGCCCCCACAGGGGAGGGCTATGGCTACACCTTC.

V is TRBV21-1 and J is TRBJ1-5; TRBD1, the D gene given by the table, was not confirmed from the DNA. TRBV21-1 has pseudogene status. The CDR3 consists of 17 residues. CDR3 loop: CASSPKQGARGNQPQHF. The CDR3 DNA reads as TGTGCCAGCAGCCCGAAGCAGGGGGCGCGTGGCAATCAGCCCCAGCATTTT.

This chain links TRBV28 with TRBJ1-5, with D perhaps matching TRBD1 (6 bases). Trimming removed 3 bases from V and 3 bases from J, with 12 bases in between. Germline V CDR1 and CDR2: MDHEN, SYDVKM. This CDR3 has 15 amino acids. CDR3 sequence (DNA): TGTGCCAGCAGTTTTCAGGGGAGGGCCAATCAGCCCCAGCATTTT. Its translation is CASSFQGRANQPQHF. Full variable domain (remainder filled in from reference TRBV28 and TRBJ1-5): DVKVTQSSRYLVKRTGEKVFLECVQDMDHENMFWYRQDPGLGLRLIYFSYDVKMKEKGDIPEGYSVSREKKERFSLILESASTNQTSMYLCASSFQGRANQPQHFGDGTRLSIL.

The chain couples TRBV7-9 to TRBJ2-3; D possibly uses TRBD1 or TRBD2 (6 bases each). This CDR3 has 16 residues. The germline V and J ends were trimmed by 5 bases and 2 bases, with 17 bases remaining between them. The V gene's germline CDR1 is SEHNR and CDR2 FQNEAQ (reference sequence). CDR3 region: CASSRGSTGITDTQYF. The DNA of the CDR3 is TGTGCCAGCAGCCGGGGGTCTACAGGGATCACAGATACGCAGTATTTT.

In this sample, this clone turned up once. The V and J genes are TRBV18 and TRBJ2-6; no firm D call. The CDR3 consists of 17 residues. The V end was cut by 1 base, the J end by 0 bases, with 10 bases between. CDR1 is KGHSH and CDR2 is LQKENI in the germline V gene. The DNA for the CDR3 is TGTGCCAGCTCACCACAGGGATTGACCTCTGGGGCCAACGTCCTGACTTTC. This translates into CASSPQGLTSGANVLTF.

The chain combines TRBV20-1 with TRBJ2-7, with D uncertain. With 1 base removed from V and 3 bases from J, the gap between germline ends came to 1 base. Per the germline V gene, CDR1 is DFQATT and CDR2 is SNEGSKA (reference sequence). This CDR3 is 10 amino acids long. The CDR3 here is CSARGYEQYF. CDR3 DNA sequence: TGCAGTGCTAGAGGCTACGAGCAGTACTTC.

This rearrangement joins TRBV9 to TRBJ1-3; maybe TRBD1 (6 bases). Germline-derived CDR1 and CDR2 are SGDLS and YYNGEE. CDR3 length equals 14 residues. The germline V and J ends were trimmed by 4 bases and 4 bases, with 12 bases remaining between them. The CDR3 reads CASSPHRAGNTIYF. In DNA, the CDR3 is TGTGCCAGCAGCCCACACAGGGCCGGAAACACCATATATTTT.

The chain recombines TRBV2 with TRBJ1-6, with D perhaps matching TRBD1 (5 bases). Germline assignment: CDR1 SNHLY and CDR2 FYNNEI. This CDR3 is built from 17 residues. Trimming shortened V by 1 base and J by 4 bases, and 14 bases separated the two germline ends. The CDR3 here is CASSEGWGKVYNSPLHF. In DNA form, the CDR3 reads TGTGCCAGCAGTGAAGGTTGGGGGAAAGTGTATAATTCACCCCTCCACTTT.

The chain recombines TRBV2 with TRBJ2-7; 8 nucleotides line up with TRBD1. Germline trimming cut 9 bases from V and 1 base from J; bases unmatched to any gene: 5. The CDR3 has 13 amino acids. CDR1 is SNHLY, CDR2 FYNNEI, per germline. The CDR3 region is CASVGQDSYEQYF. The CDR3 DNA reads as TGTGCCAGTGTGGGACAGGATTCCTACGAGCAGTACTTC.

The genes are TRBV5-1 and TRBJ2-3, with 10 bases matching TRBD2. Trimming cost V 0 bases and J 2 bases; bases outside gene matches: 6. This CDR3 contains 17 residues. CDR1 and CDR2 from the germline V gene are SGHRS and YFSETQ. The CDR3, as DNA: TGCGCCAGCAGCTTGGGGCTAGCGGGGGCCACCACAGATACGCAGTATTTT. Translation gives CASSLGLAGATTDTQYF.